Described below is a single T cell receptor beta chain sequence and its context. This clone was observed a single time. Its cognate antigen has yet to be identified. No much larger clone exists at a distance of one base, and base qualities are not known. The CDR3 regions of human TCRbeta chains were analyzed by immunosequencing. The published analysis was carried out like this. TCRs in the repertoires were compared against a reference library of SARS-CoV-2-specific TCRs that had been generated with the MIRA antigen-specificity platform. Breadth was defined as the fraction of unique TCRs that were SARS-CoV-2-associated, and depth was defined as the fraction of total T cells that were SARS-CoV-2-associated. Each spike-specific TCR was assigned to its reactive spike region and to a CD4 or CD8 class using the MIRA data. Log10-transformed breadth and depth values were compared by one-way ANOVA with Sidak's multiple comparisons tests. The immuneACCESS repertoire file appears here via TCRdb, limited to in-frame rearrangements. These files lack a portion of the clones; in checked studies, under half of the deficit traces to unresolved V genes, and the cause of the others is not known. V, J and clone size derive from that table, while D and trimming were established from the DNA sequence. This sample gives about 140,000 clones in total; approximately 92% of them show up just once. Jointly, the top ten make up about 1.5% of the sample.

These data come from a study of T cell responses to AZD1222 COVID-19 vaccine (TCRdb year 2021). Looking at the study overall: Because spike-specific TCR depth and breadth did not differ between the two schedules, AZD1222 recipients who got a second dose at roughly 4 weeks were pooled with those who got a second dose at roughly 12 weeks. TCR sequencing covered approximately 230 trial participants: roughly 200 given two doses of AZD1222 and around 26 given two doses of MenACWY control vaccine. Trial participants were enrolled by age into 18-55, 56-69 and 70-plus year subgroups, with 148, 28 and 57 TCR-sequenced participants respectively. Study-wide conclusions, independent of this receptor: No day 14 peak-response samples were available, so repertoires were characterized only after the peak T cell response. Participants were mostly white British and included more females than males, and it was suggested by the authors that clonal diversity may have been underestimated. CD4 TCRs associated with the vaccine covered the entire spike protein, and the dominant responses were in regions 160-218 and 743-854. In the small 56-69-year group, the increase in depth fell short of significance, most likely because of low power. After two AZD1222 doses, spike-specific TCR breadth and depth were significantly higher than at day 0 and than in MenACWY recipients. Reportedly, close to half of the unique spike-specific TCRs recognized epitopes lying outside the regions that are mutated in the B.1.351 and B.1.1.7 variants. Conclusions about previously exposed vaccinees are limited because only five to seven AZD1222 recipients were SARS-CoV-2 seropositive at baseline.

The time point tag for this specimen amounts to: baseline before first vaccination. The vaccinee samples were drawn from two UK trials, COV001 and COV002, one of which was a single-blind randomized controlled phase 2/3 trial testing AZD1222 (ChAdOx1 nCoV-19) in healthy adults. Trial participant PBMC samples were collected at day 0 and day 28 after the second dose for TCRbeta chain sequencing. CDR1 SEHNR and CDR2 FQNEAQ were looked up in the germline V gene (reference sequence). The CDR3, cysteine through phenylalanine, is 11 amino acids long. Of the read, only the CDR3 DNA is kept; its 33 bases are in frame from base 1. The germline ends are 4 bases apart after V is trimmed by 1 base and J by 9 bases.

Specimen: peripheral blood, collected on day 0 of AZD1222 vaccination. The receptor comes from an adult in good health. The chain joins TRBV7-9 to TRBJ2-1; the D gene remains uncertain. The DNA sequence is as follows: TGTGCCAGCAGCTTAGGGGGTGAGCAGTTCTTC. The encoded protein is CASSLGGEQFF. With the portions outside the CDR3 filled from the reference TRBV7-9 and TRBJ2-1 genes, the complete variable region becomes DTGVSQNPRHKITKRGQNVTFRCDPISEHNRLYWYRQTLGQGPEFLTYFQNEAQLEKSRLLSDRFSAERPKGSFSTLEIQRTEQGDSAMYLCASSLGGEQFFGPGTRLTVL.